The following is a T cell receptor beta chain sequence with its context. What it recognizes is unknown. A library of TCRbeta sequences, prepared with unique molecular identifiers, was generated. TCRdb reprocessed the PCR reads with MiXCR, giving one entry per CDR3 protein. The sample holds about 120,000 distinct CDR3 sequences, over 9% seen once. This sample was taken from a study of T-cell reconstitution after alpha-beta-depleted transplantation in children. Points from the study as a whole: Newly produced T cells mostly accounted for T-cell counts and diversity one year post-transplant. Some patients' high day-60 TCRbeta diversity was traced to surviving recipient T cells and thymic progenitors. By about two months after transplant, alpha-beta T cells reportedly arose from several hundred graft clones that had expanded.

Sequences were derived from PBMCs, sampled before TCRalphabeta/CD19-depleted stem cell transplant. This clonotype was obtained from a boy between 2 and 10 years old with acute lymphoblastic leukemia, due to receive a stem cell transplant.

This CDR3 is CAWSVVGETQYF. The CDR3 DNA follows: TGTGCCTGGAGTGTTGTCGGAGAGACCCAGTACTTC. This chain connects TRBV30 to TRBJ2-5; D unresolved. Trimming pared 0 bases from V and 4 bases from J, leaving 6 bases between. The CDR3 is 12 amino acids. Germline V CDR1 and CDR2: GTSNPN, SVGIG (reference sequence).